The present entry profiles one T cell receptor (beta chain) with its context. Its antigen is unidentified. The source of the sample is a study of T cells in Graves' hyperthyroidism and ophthalmopathy. Trimming removed 0 bases from V and 4 bases from J, with 6 bases in between. The CDR3 spans 13 residues. Amplified TCR beta CDR3 regions derived from RNA transcripts. In the first-round RT-PCR of the TCR CDR3, the HTBI primer set was used. One entry per CDR3 protein results from TCRdb running MiXCR on the multiplex PCR reads. The sample carries approximately 690,000 distinct CDR3 sequences, more than 20% recorded once. Exclusion criteria comprised uncontrolled infection, other autoimmune disease, pregnancy or lactation. Diagnosing involved the use of clinical symptoms, serum thyroxine and TRAb, thyroid ultrasound and orbital computed tomography. Regarding the study as a whole: Among thyroid clonotypes expanded above 0.001, most also appeared in blood.

The rearrangement links TRBV12-3 or TRBV12-4 to TRBJ2-5; no clear D gene. The TCR was taken from a man aged 25-45 years with Graves' ophthalmopathy. The material sequenced was blood. The CDR3 region has the DNA TGTGCCAGCAGTTTAGCGATGACAGAGACCCAGTACTTC. Protein sequence: CASSLAMTETQYF.